This is a list of T cell receptor beta chains from one sample in a study of shared T cell receptors in the human thymus. This table comes from immunoSEQ multiplex PCR, and its TCRdb copy is limited to in-frame clones, with some not included. Of 500,000 to 750,000 clones listed, roughly 90% are singletons. Separately, the same data were catalogued under a study of human thymus T cells.

The sequenced material came from thymocytes. These receptor sequences come from a boy under two years old with a congenital heart defect. Each CDR3 is given with its conserved first and last residue. Each record gives: V gene, CDR3 protein.

>TRBV5-8
CASSLASGGSEKLFF
>TRBV2
CASRGEEGRGRRMGQYF
>TRBV4-3
CASSQDFAFNEKLFF
>TRBV5-1
CASSLALRDRITEQYF
>TRBV2
CAGSGAPGLQETQYF
>TRBV7-2
CASSLGGGRTSSYNEQFF
>TRBV27
CASSLRRARDNEQFF
>TRBV15
CATGGAGEDYEQYF
>TRBV4-1
CASSQDGGGQPQHF
>TRBV11-2
CASSLDRGYEKLFF
>TRBV19
CASSTRKGLAGETQYF
>TRBV4-1
CASSHGWLGTDTQYF
>TRBV4-2
CASSAQGPNEKLFF
>TRBV4-3
CASSHARDRGGSGANVLTF
>TRBV27
CASSSEGQGASCADGYTF
>TRBV11-2
CASSHRARFDEQYF
>TRBV27
CASSSKRGNGYTF
>TRBV4-1
CASSQDMAGRVSGYTF
>TRBV5-5
CASSLVTGLNTEAFF
>TRBV4-2
CASSQELAGVLKQETQYF
>TRBV5-1
CASTGGDRGGEQYF
>TRBV6-4
CASSPSTGTNEKLFF
>TRBV6-5
CASRRDTGELFF
>TRBV5-6
CASSSGTGTFMNTEAFF
>TRBV11-3
CASSLSRGDEQYF
>TRBV30
CAWSPQGQGNTEAFF
>TRBV28
CASSLRTGGSYSNQPQHF
>TRBV7-6
CASSWGGLAGAGQYF
>TRBV15
CATSRDHGTPTGEQYF
>TRBV5-8
CASSIGGVGEAGGPYNEQFF
>TRBV5-1
CASSLGARHTEAFF
>TRBV7-9
CASSLKQVRETQYF